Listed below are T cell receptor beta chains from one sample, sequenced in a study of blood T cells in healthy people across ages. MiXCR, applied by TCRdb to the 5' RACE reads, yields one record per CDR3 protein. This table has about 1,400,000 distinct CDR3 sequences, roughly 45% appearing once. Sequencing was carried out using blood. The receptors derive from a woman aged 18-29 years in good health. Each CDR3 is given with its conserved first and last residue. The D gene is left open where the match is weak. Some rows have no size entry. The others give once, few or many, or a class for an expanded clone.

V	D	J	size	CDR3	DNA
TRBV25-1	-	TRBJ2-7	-	CAGSEVGEPYEQYF	TGTGCCGGCAGTGAAGTGGGCGAGCCCTACGAGCAGTACTTC
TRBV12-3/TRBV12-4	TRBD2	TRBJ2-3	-	CASSTLAGVLTDTQYF	TGTGCCAGCAGTACCTTAGCGGGGGTGCTGACAGATACGCAGTATTTT
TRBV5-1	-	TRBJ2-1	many	CASSLTDNEQFF	TGCGCCAGCAGCTTGACAGACAATGAGCAGTTCTTC
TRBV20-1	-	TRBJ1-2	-	CSAMRGYPNYGYTF	TGCAGTGCTATGCGGGGATATCCTAACTATGGCTACACCTTC
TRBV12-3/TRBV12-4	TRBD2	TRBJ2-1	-	CASSLGTSYEQFF	TGTGCCAGCAGTTTAGGGACTAGCTATGAGCAGTTCTTC
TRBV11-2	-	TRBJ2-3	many	CASSLWSPSTDTQYF	TGTGCCAGCAGCTTATGGTCCCCCAGCACAGATACGCAGTATTTT
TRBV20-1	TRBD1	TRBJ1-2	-	CSAHQGGGRNGYTF	TGCAGTGCACATCAGGGGGGGGGAAGGAATGGCTACACCTTC
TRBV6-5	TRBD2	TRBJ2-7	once	CASSTLAGEAYEQYF	TGTGCCAGCAGTACCTTAGCGGGAGAAGCCTACGAGCAGTACTTC
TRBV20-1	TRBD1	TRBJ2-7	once	CSARGVGQGDFPYEQYF	TGCAGTGCTAGAGGGGTGGGACAGGGGGATTTTCCCTACGAGCAGTACTTC
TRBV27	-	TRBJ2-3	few	CASSWVQTSDTQYF	TGTGCCAGCAGTTGGGTGCAGACCTCAGATACGCAGTATTTT
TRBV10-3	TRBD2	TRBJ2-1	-	CAIRAGTSGGAGGTYNEQFF	TGTGCCATCAGGGCCGGGACTAGCGGGGGGGCCGGGGGGACCTACAATGAGCAGTTCTTC
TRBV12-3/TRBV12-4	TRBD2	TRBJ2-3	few	CASSPRWTSILDTQYF	TGTGCCAGCAGTCCCCGGTGGACTAGCATTCTAGATACGCAGTATTTT